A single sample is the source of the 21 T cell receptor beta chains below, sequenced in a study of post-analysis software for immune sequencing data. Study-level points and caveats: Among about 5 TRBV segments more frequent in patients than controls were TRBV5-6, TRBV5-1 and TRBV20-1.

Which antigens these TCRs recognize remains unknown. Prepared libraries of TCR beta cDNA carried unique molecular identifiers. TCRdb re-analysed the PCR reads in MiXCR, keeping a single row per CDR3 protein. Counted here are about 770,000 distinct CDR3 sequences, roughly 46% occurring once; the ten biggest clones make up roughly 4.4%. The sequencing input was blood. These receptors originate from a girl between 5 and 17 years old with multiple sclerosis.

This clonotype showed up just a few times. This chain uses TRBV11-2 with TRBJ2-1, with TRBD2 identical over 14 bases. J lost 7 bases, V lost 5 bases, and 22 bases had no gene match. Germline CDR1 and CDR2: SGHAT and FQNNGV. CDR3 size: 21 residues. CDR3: CASSPYPAGTSGSRVVNEQFF. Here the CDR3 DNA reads TGTGCCAGCAGCCCTTACCCTGCCGGGACTAGCGGGAGTAGAGTTGTGAATGAGCAGTTCTTC.

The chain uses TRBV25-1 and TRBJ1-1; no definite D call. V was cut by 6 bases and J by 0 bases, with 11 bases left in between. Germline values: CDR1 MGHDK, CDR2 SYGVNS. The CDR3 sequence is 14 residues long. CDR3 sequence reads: CASRVGKMNTEAFF. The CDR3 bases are TGTGCCAGCAGGGTAGGCAAGATGAACACTGAAGCTTTCTTT.

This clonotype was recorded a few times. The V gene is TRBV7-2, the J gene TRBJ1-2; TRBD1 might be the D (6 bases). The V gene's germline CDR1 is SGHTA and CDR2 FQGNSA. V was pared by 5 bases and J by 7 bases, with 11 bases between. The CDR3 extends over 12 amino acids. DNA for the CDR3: TGTGCCAGCAGCGCCGGGGGCTCTGGCTACACCTTC. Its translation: CASSAGGSGYTF.

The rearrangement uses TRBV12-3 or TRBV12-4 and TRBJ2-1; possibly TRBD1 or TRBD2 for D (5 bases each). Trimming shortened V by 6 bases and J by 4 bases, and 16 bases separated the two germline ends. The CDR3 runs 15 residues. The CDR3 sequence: CASRGDRFYYNEQFF. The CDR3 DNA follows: TGTGCCAGCAGGGGGGACCGCTTTTATTACAATGAGCAGTTCTTC.

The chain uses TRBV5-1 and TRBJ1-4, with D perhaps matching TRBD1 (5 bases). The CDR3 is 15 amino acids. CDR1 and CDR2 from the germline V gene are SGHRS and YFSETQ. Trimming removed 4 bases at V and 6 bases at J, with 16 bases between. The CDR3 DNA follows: TGCGCCAGCAGCCCGAGCCGGACATGGGATGAAAAACTGTTTTTT. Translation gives CASSPSRTWDEKLFF.

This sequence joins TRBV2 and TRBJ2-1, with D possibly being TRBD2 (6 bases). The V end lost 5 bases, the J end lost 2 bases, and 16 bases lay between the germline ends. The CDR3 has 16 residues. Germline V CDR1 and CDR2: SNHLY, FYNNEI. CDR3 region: CASSQRVSSAYNEQFF. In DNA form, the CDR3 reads TGTGCCAGCAGTCAGCGGGTCTCGTCGGCCTACAATGAGCAGTTCTTC.

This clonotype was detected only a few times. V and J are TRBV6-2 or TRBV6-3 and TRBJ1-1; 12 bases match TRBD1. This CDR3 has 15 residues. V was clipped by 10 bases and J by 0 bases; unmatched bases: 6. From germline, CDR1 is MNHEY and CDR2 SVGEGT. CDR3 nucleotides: TGTGCCATCCGGGACAGGGGGCGAATGAACACTGAAGCTTTCTTT. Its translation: CAIRDRGRMNTEAFF.

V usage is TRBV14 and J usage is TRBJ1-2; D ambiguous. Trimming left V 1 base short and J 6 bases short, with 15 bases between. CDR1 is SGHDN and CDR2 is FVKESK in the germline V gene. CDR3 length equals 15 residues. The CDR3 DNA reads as TGTGCCAGCAGCCAAGCAGAGGGATGGGCTAATGGCTACACCTTC. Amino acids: CASSQAEGWANGYTF.

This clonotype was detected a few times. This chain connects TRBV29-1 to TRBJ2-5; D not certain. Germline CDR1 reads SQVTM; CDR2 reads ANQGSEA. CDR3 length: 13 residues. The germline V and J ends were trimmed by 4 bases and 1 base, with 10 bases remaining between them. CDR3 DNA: TGCAGCGTTGCCCCGAGTCCCCAAGAGACCCAGTACTTC. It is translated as CSVAPSPQETQYF.

CDR3 bases: TGCAGCGCTCGACAGGGATCGGGTGAGCAGTACTTC. Translated: CSARQGSGEQYF. The chain carries TRBV29-1 and TRBJ2-4; 7 bases line up with TRBD1. V lost 7 bases to trimming and J lost 13 bases; unmatched junction nucleotides: 13. This CDR3 is built from 12 residues. Germline V gene data show CDR1 as SQVTM and CDR2 as ANQGSEA.

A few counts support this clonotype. Here the CDR3 DNA reads TGCAGTGCAATAGCGGCCTCCTACGAGCAGTACTTC. It codes for CSAIAASYEQYF. The rearrangement links TRBV20-1 to TRBJ2-7; D may be TRBD2 (6 bases). The CDR3 consists of 12 residues. Germline CDR1 is DFQATT and CDR2 is SNEGSKA (reference sequence). The germline V and J ends were trimmed by 6 bases and 0 bases, with 9 bases remaining between them.

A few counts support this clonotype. The CDR3: CSAPALSTDTQYF. CDR3 in DNA: TGCAGTGCCCCTGCGCTGAGCACAGATACGCAGTATTTT. The chain uses TRBV20-1 and TRBJ2-3; no definite D call. The ends were cut back, 6 bases at V and 0 bases at J, with 10 bases in the middle. The germline CDR1 and CDR2 sequences are DFQATT and SNEGSKA (reference sequence). This CDR3 has 13 residues.

CDR3 bases: TGTGCCAGCAGTGAACACTACGAGCAGTACTTC. Protein sequence: CASSEHYEQYF. The genes are TRBV6-1 and TRBJ2-7; D remains ambiguous. The germline gives CDR1 MNHNS, CDR2 SASEGT. Deletions cut 2 bases from V and 3 bases from J, with 2 bases between. The CDR3 is made up of 11 amino acids.

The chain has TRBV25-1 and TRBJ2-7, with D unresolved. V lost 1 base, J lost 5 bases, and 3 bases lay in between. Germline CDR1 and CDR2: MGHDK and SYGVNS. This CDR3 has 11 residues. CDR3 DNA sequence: TGTGCCAGCAGTGAATTGCACGAGCAGTACTTC. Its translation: CASSELHEQYF.

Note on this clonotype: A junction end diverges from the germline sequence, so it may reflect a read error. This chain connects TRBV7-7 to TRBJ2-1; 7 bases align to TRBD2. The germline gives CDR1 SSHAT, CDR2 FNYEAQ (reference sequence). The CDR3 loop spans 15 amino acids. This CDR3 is CASSLRTRGDDEQFF. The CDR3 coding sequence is TGTGCTAGCAGCTTGAGGACTAGGGGTGATGATGAGCAGTTCTTC.

Here the CDR3 reads CSARFLLEQYF. The DNA of the CDR3 is TGCAGCGCCCGATTCCTACTCGAGCAGTACTTC. This chain links TRBV29-1 with TRBJ2-4; D is uncertain. The last part of the DNA fits TRBJ2-7 better; the J call may be wrong. The CDR3 is made up of 11 amino acids. Germline CDR1 is SQVTM and CDR2 is ANQGSEA.

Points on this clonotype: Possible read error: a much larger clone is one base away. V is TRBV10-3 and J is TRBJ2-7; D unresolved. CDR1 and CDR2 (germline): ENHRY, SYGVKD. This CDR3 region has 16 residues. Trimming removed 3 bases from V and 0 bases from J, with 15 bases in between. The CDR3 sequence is CAISEHGEALSYEQYF. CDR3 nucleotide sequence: TGTGCCATCAGTGAACACGGCGAAGCTCTCTCCTACGAGCAGTACTTC.

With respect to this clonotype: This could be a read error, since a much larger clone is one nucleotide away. The CDR3 loop is CASSRCYEQYF. The CDR3 DNA reads TGTGCCAGCAGCCGCTGCTACGAGCAGTACTTC. This chain joins TRBV6-2 or TRBV6-3 and TRBJ2-5, with unresolved D. Judging by the DNA end, TRBJ2-7 fits better; the J call may be wrong. Germline V gene lookup returns CDR1 MNHEY and CDR2 SVGEGT. This CDR3 comprises 11 residues.

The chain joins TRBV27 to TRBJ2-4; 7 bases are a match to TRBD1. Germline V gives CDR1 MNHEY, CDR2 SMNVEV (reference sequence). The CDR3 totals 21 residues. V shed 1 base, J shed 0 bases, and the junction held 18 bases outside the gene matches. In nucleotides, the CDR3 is TGTGCCAGCAGTTTATATTCTGTGGGGCAGGGGGTCCTCCTAGCCAAAAACATTCAGTACTTC. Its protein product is CASSLYSVGQGVLLAKNIQYF.

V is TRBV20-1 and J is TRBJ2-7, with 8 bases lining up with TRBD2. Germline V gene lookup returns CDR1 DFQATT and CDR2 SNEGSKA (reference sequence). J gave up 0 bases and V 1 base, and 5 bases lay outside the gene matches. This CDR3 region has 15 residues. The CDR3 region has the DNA TGCAGTGCTAGAGGGGAGCGGGAGAGCTCCTACGAGCAGTACTTC. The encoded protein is CSARGERESSYEQYF.

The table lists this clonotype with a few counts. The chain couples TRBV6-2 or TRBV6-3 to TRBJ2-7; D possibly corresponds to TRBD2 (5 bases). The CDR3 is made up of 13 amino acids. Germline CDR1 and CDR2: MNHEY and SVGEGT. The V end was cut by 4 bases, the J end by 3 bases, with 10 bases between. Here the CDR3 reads CASSSMTIYEQYF. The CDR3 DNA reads TGTGCCAGCAGTTCTATGACTATCTACGAGCAGTACTTC.